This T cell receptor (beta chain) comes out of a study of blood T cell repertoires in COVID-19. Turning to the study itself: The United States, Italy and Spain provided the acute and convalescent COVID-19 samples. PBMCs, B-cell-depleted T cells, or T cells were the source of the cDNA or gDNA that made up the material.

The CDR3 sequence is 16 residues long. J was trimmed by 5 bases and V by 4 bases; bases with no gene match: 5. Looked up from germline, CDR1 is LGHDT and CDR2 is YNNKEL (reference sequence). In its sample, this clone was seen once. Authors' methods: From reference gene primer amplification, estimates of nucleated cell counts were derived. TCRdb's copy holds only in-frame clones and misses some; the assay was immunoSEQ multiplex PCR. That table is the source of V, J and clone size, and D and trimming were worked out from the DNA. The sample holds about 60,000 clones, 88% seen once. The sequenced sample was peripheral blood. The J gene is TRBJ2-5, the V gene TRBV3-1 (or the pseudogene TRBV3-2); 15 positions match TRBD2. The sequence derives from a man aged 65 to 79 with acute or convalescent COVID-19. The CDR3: CASSPGLAGGQETQYF. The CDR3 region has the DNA TGTGCCAGCAGCCCCGGACTAGCGGGGGGGCAGGAGACCCAGTACTTC.